Reported below is one T cell receptor beta chain. Its target is not known. The second PCR ran roughly 7 to 11 cycles with a sample-barcoded 5' primer and J-beta primers. CDR3-containing paired-end reads numbering at least 2.5 million came from each sample. Each CDR3 protein gets one entry after TCRdb re-called the 5' RACE reads with MiXCR. The sample records hundreds of thousands of distinct CDR3 sequences, around 50% being singletons. Germline lookup yields CDR1 MDHEN and CDR2 SYDVKM. This CDR3 region has 17 residues. V lost 3 bases and J 4 bases, leaving 20 bases between the germline ends. This specimen belongs to a study of blood T cells in healthy people across ages. Study-wide results and limits: Relative to aged donors, long-lived donors carried more naive CD4+ cells and displayed higher diversity.

Material for sequencing was blood. The sequence came from an elderly man in good health. This chain joins TRBV28 and TRBJ2-3; D possibly uses TRBD1 or TRBD2 (6 bases each). The CDR3 coding sequence is TGTGCCAGCAGTTTCTTTGACATTTCAGGGGAGGCAGATACGCAGTATTTT. Translating gives CASSFFDISGEADTQYF.